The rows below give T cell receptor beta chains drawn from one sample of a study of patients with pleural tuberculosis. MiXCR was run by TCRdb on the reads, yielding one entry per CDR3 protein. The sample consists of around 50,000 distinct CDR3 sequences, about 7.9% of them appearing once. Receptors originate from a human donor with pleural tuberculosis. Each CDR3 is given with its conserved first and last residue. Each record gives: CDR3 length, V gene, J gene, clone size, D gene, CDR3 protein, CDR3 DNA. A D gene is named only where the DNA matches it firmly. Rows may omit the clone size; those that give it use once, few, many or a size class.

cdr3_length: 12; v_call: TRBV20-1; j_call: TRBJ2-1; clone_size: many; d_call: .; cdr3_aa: CSARRAYNEQFF; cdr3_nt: TGCAGTGCCCGGAGGGCCTACAATGAGCAGTTCTTC
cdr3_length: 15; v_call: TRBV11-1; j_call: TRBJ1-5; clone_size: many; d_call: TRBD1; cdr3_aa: CASSLGQGRDQPQHF; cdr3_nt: TGTGCCAGCAGCTTAGGACAGGGCCGAGATCAGCCCCAGCATTTT
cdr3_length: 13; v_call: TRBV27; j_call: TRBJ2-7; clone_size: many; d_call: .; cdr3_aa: CASSLLGMNEQYF; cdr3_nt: TGTGCCAGCAGTTTACTGGGAATGAACGAGCAGTACTTC
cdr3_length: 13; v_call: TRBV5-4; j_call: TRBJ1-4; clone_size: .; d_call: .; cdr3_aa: CASSLWGGERLFF; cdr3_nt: TGTGCCAGCAGCTTATGGGGTGGCGAAAGACTGTTTTTT
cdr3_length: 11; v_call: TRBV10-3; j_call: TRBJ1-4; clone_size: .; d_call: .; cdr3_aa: CAISEGEKLFF; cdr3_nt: TGTGCCATCAGTGAGGGTGAAAAACTGTTTTTT
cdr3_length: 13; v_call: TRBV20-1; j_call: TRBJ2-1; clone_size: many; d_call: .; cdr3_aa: CSAGAGLGNEQFF; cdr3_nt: TGCAGTGCTGGGGCAGGGCTTGGCAATGAGCAGTTCTTC
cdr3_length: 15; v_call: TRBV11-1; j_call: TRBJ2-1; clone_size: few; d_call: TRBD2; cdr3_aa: CASSLGSGTRNEQFF; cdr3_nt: TGTGCCAGCAGCTTGGGTTCCGGGACTAGAAATGAGCAGTTCTTC
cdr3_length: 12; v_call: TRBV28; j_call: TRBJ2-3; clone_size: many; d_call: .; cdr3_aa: CASSQLADTQYF; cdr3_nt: TGTGCCAGCAGCCAACTAGCTGATACGCAGTATTTT
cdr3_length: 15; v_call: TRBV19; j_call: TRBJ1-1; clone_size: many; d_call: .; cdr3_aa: CASSMGRGLNTEAFF; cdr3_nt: TGTGCCAGTAGTATGGGCAGGGGACTGAACACTGAAGCTTTCTTT
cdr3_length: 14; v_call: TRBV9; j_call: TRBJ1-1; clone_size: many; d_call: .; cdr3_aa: CASSSSPGNTEAFF; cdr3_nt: TGTGCCAGCAGCTCATCCCCGGGGAACACTGAAGCTTTCTTT
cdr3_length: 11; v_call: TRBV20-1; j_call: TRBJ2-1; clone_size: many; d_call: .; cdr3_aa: CSAREFNEQFF; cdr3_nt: TGCAGTGCTAGAGAATTCAATGAGCAGTTCTTC
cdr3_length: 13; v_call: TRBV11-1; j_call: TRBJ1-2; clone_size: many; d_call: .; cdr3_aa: CASSFQGLRGYTF; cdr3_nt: TGTGCCAGCAGCTTCCAGGGGTTGAGGGGCTACACCTTC
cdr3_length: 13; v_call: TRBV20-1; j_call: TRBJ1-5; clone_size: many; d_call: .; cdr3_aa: CIPRPVSNQPQHF; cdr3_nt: TGCATCCCTCGACCGGTTAGCAATCAGCCCCAGCATTTT
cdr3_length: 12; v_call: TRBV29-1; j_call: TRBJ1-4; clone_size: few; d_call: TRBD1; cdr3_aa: CSVQGAGEKLFF; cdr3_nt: TGCAGCGTACAGGGGGCAGGTGAAAAACTGTTTTTT
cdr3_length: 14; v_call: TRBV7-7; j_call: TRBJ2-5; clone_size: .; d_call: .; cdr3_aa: CASSLASVEETQYF; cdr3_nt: TGTGCTAGCAGCTTAGCGTCGGTTGAAGAGACCCAGTACTTC
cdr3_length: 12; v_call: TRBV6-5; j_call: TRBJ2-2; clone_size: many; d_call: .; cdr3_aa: CASSYSNGELFF; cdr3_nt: TGTGCCAGCAGTTACTCTAATGGGGAGCTGTTTTTT
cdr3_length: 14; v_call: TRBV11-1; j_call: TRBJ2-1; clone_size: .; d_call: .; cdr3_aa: CASSWLSAMNEQSF; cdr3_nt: TGTGCCAGCAGCTGGCTGAGTGCGATGAATGAGCAGTCCTTC
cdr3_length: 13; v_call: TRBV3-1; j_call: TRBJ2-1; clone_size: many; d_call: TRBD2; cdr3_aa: CASSQSLAGDRFF; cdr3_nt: TGTGCCAGCAGCCAGAGCTTAGCGGGAGATCGGTTCTTC
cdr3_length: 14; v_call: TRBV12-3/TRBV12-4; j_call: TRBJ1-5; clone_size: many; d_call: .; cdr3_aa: CASSSQGLHQPQHF; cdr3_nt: TGTGCCAGCAGCTCCCAGGGTCTGCATCAGCCCCAGCATTTT
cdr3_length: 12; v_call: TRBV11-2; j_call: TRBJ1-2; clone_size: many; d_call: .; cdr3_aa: CASSFEGNGYTF; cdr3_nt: TGTGCCAGCAGCTTTGAGGGGAATGGCTACACCTTC
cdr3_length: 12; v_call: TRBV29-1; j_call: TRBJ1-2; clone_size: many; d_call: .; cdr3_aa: CSVERQWPGYTF; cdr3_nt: TGCAGCGTTGAGAGACAGTGGCCTGGCTACACCTTC
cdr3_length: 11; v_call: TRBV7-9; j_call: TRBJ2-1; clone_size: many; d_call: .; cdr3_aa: CASSLAGGSTF; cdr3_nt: TGTGCCAGCAGCTTAGCAGGGGGTTCAACTTTC
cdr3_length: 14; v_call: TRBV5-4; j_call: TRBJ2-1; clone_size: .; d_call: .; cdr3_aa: CASSLMGVIDEQFF; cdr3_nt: TGTGCCAGCAGCTTGATGGGGGTCATAGATGAGCAGTTCTTC
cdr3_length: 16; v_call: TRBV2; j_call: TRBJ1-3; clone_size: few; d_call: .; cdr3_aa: CASSEALHGAGNTIYF; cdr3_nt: TGTGCCAGCAGTGAAGCGCTTCACGGTGCTGGAAACACCATATATTTT
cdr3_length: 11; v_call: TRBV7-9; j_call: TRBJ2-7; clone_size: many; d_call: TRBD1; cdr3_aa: CASSLLTGVYF; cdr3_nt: TGTGCCAGCAGCTTATTGACAGGGGTGTACTTC
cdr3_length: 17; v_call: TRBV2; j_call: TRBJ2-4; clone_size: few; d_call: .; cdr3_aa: CASSEVPAIIAKNIQYF; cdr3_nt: TGTGCCAGCAGTGAAGTCCCTGCAATTATAGCCAAAAACATTCAGTACTTC
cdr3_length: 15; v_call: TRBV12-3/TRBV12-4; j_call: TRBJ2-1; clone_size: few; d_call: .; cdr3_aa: CASAGYAGSYNEQFF; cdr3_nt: TGTGCCAGCGCTGGCTATGCGGGGTCCTACAATGAGCAGTTCTTC
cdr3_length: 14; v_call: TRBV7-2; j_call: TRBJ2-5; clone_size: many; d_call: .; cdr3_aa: CASSFAGREETQYF; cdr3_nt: TGTGCCAGCAGCTTTGCGGGGCGGGAAGAGACCCAGTACTTC
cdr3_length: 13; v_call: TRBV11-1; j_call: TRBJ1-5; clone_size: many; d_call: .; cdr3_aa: CASSLEDNQPQHF; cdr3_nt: TGTGCCAGCAGCTTAGAGGATAATCAGCCCCAGCATTTT
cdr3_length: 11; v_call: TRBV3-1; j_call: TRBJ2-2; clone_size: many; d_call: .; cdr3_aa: CASSLAAELFF; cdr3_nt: TGTGCCAGCAGCCTGGCCGCGGAGCTGTTTTTT
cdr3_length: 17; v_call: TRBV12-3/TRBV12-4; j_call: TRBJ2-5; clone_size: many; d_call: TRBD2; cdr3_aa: CASSFLPGLAAQETQYF; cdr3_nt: TGTGCCAGCAGTTTCCTACCGGGACTAGCGGCCCAAGAGACCCAGTACTTC
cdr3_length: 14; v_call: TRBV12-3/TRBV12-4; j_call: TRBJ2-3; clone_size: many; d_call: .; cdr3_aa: CASRDGAGSDTQYF; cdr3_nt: TGTGCCAGCAGGGACGGGGCCGGGAGTGATACGCAGTATTTT
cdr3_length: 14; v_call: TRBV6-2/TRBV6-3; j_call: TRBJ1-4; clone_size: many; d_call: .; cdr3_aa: CASSYSVQPEKLFF; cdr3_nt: TGTGCCAGCAGTTACTCGGTTCAGCCTGAAAAACTGTTTTTT
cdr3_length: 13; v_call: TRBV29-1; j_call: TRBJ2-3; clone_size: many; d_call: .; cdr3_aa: CSVVRLSTDTQYF; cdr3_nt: TGCAGCGTTGTTAGACTAAGCACAGATACGCAGTATTTT
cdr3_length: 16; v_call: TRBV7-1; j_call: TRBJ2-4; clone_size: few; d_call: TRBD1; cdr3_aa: CASSSSRDSSKNIQYF; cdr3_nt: TGTGCCAGCAGCTCATCCCGGGACAGCTCCAAAAACATTCAGTACTTC
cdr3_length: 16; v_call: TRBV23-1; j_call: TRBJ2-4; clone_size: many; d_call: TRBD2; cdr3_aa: CASSTPASGGINIQYF; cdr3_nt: TGCGCCAGCAGTACCCCGGCTAGCGGAGGGATAAACATTCAGTACTTC
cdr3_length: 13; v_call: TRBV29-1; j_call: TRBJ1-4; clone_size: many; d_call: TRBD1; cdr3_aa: CSASGTVNEKLFF; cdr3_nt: TGCAGCGCAAGTGGGACAGTTAATGAAAAACTGTTTTTT